This is a list of T cell receptor beta chains from one sample in a study of blood T cells in healthy people across ages. TCRdb ran MiXCR on the 5' RACE reads and lists one entry per CDR3 protein. The sample shows approximately 1.5 million distinct CDR3 sequences, approximately 39% of them seen only once. The sample was blood. Receptors were obtained from a young woman in good health. The CDR3 runs from the conserved cysteine through the conserved F or W. The D gene is left open where the match is weak. Only part of the rows carry a size: once, few, many, or a class if the clone is expanded.

CDR3 DNA: TGTGCCAGCAGCTTAGCTACTAGCGGAAATATTTACAATGAGCAGTTCTTC
CDR3 protein: CASSLATSGNIYNEQFF
V gene: TRBV7-6
CDR3 length: 17
J gene: TRBJ2-1
D gene: TRBD2
clone size: -

CDR3 DNA: TGTGCCAGCAGCCTTGGGTGGGACAGGGACACTGAGGCTTTCTTT
CDR3 protein: CASSLGWDRDTEAFF
V gene: TRBV7-9
CDR3 length: 15
J gene: TRBJ1-1
D gene: TRBD1
clone size: -

CDR3 DNA: TGTGCCAGCAGCTTAGCAATAATGGGACACCTAAACACCGGGGAGCTGTTTTTT
CDR3 protein: CASSLAIMGHLNTGELFF
V gene: TRBV11-3
CDR3 length: 18
J gene: TRBJ2-2
D gene: -
clone size: once

CDR3 DNA: TGTGCCAGCAGCTTGGGGGATCCCGCCTACGAGCAGTACTTC
CDR3 protein: CASSLGDPAYEQYF
V gene: TRBV5-6
CDR3 length: 14
J gene: TRBJ2-7
D gene: -
clone size: -

CDR3 DNA: TGTGCCAGCAGCCTCTCGGGACTAGACCACAATGAGCAGTTCTTC
CDR3 protein: CASSLSGLDHNEQFF
V gene: TRBV2
CDR3 length: 15
J gene: TRBJ2-1
D gene: TRBD2
clone size: -

CDR3 DNA: TGTGCCAGCAGCTCACTATCCTACATTCAGACGAGCACAGATACGCAGTATTTT
CDR3 protein: CASSSLSYIQTSTDTQYF
V gene: TRBV7-9
CDR3 length: 18
J gene: TRBJ2-3
D gene: -
clone size: few

CDR3 DNA: TGTGCCAGCAGTTTTGGGACAACTAATGAAAAACTGTTTTTT
CDR3 protein: CASSFGTTNEKLFF
V gene: TRBV12-3/TRBV12-4
CDR3 length: 14
J gene: TRBJ1-4
D gene: -
clone size: many

CDR3 DNA: TGTGCCAGCAGCTTCCTAGCGGGGGTGCCCAAAATTCAAGAGACCCAGTACTTC
CDR3 protein: CASSFLAGVPKIQETQYF
V gene: TRBV11-2
CDR3 length: 18
J gene: TRBJ2-5
D gene: TRBD2
clone size: -

CDR3 DNA: TGTGCCAGCAGTTCAGTTTATAGCAATCAGCCCCAGCATTTT
CDR3 protein: CASSSVYSNQPQHF
V gene: TRBV6-2/TRBV6-3
CDR3 length: 14
J gene: TRBJ1-5
D gene: -
clone size: few

CDR3 DNA: TGTGCCAGCAGTTTGGAGGGACCTGAGCAGTACTTC
CDR3 protein: CASSLEGPEQYF
V gene: TRBV12-3/TRBV12-4
CDR3 length: 12
J gene: TRBJ2-7
D gene: -
clone size: many

CDR3 DNA: TGTGCCAGCAGCCCCAGTCCAGGAGAGACCCAGTACTTC
CDR3 protein: CASSPSPGETQYF
V gene: TRBV9
CDR3 length: 13
J gene: TRBJ2-5
D gene: -
clone size: -

CDR3 DNA: TGCGCCAGCAGCCGCGGACTAGCGGGGGGAGGAGCAGATACGCAGTATTTT
CDR3 protein: CASSRGLAGGGADTQYF
V gene: TRBV4-3
CDR3 length: 17
J gene: TRBJ2-3
D gene: TRBD2
clone size: -

CDR3 DNA: TGCGCCAGCAGCCAAGAGAAGGTCGGGGGCGCTGGGGAGCTGTTTTTT
CDR3 protein: CASSQEKVGGAGELFF
V gene: TRBV4-3
CDR3 length: 16
J gene: TRBJ2-2
D gene: -
clone size: -

CDR3 DNA: TGTGCCAGCAGTGACTGGGGGATAGATCAGCCCCAGCATTTT
CDR3 protein: CASSDWGIDQPQHF
V gene: TRBV2
CDR3 length: 14
J gene: TRBJ1-5
D gene: -
clone size: few

CDR3 DNA: TGTGCCAGCAGCCCTAGGAGTTTAGATACGCAGTATTTT
CDR3 protein: CASSPRSLDTQYF
V gene: TRBV7-2
CDR3 length: 13
J gene: TRBJ2-3
D gene: -
clone size: few

CDR3 DNA: TGTGCCAGCAGTCGATCCGTTGGCGGGGAGCTGTTTTTT
CDR3 protein: CASSRSVGGELFF
V gene: TRBV7-9
CDR3 length: 13
J gene: TRBJ2-2
D gene: -
clone size: -

CDR3 DNA: TGTGCCAGCAGCCTTTGGGGGACCTACGAGCAGTACTTC
CDR3 protein: CASSLWGTYEQYF
V gene: TRBV14
CDR3 length: 13
J gene: TRBJ2-7
D gene: -
clone size: -

CDR3 DNA: TGCGCCAGCAGCTCTGTAGGGGAGGAACCCTACAATGAGCAGTTCTTC
CDR3 protein: CASSSVGEEPYNEQFF
V gene: TRBV5-1
CDR3 length: 16
J gene: TRBJ2-1
D gene: -
clone size: -

CDR3 DNA: TGTGCCAGCTCGACTCATCTTAACTATGGCCACACCTTC
CDR3 protein: CASSTHLNYGHTF
V gene: TRBV12-3/TRBV12-4
CDR3 length: 13
J gene: TRBJ1-2
D gene: -
clone size: -

CDR3 DNA: TGTGCCATCAACACGGGGACCACTTGGGGGGAGGTGGATGGCTACACCTTC
CDR3 protein: CAINTGTTWGEVDGYTF
V gene: TRBV10-3
CDR3 length: 17
J gene: TRBJ1-2
D gene: -
clone size: -

CDR3 DNA: TGCTCCAGCAGCTTGAGTTTCCGGTCGGAGGAGACCCAGTTCTTC
CDR3 protein: CSSSLSFRSEETQFF
V gene: TRBV5-1
CDR3 length: 15
J gene: TRBJ2-1
D gene: -
clone size: -

CDR3 DNA: TGTGCCAGCAAAGTTGGTATCTACGAGCAGTACTTC
CDR3 protein: CASKVGIYEQYF
V gene: TRBV2
CDR3 length: 12
J gene: TRBJ2-7
D gene: -
clone size: -

CDR3 DNA: TGTGCCAGCAGTTTCAACAGGGGCCACGAGCAGTACTTC
CDR3 protein: CASSFNRGHEQYF
V gene: TRBV12-3/TRBV12-4
CDR3 length: 13
J gene: TRBJ2-7
D gene: TRBD1
clone size: -

CDR3 DNA: TGCAGCGTTACAACAGGGAATGGCTACACCTTC
CDR3 protein: CSVTTGNGYTF
V gene: TRBV29-1
CDR3 length: 11
J gene: TRBJ1-2
D gene: -
clone size: few

CDR3 DNA: TGTGCCAGCAAGGGGGCTTCCTACAGTGAGCAGTTCTTC
CDR3 protein: CASKGASYSEQFF
V gene: TRBV2
CDR3 length: 13
J gene: TRBJ2-1
D gene: TRBD1
clone size: -

CDR3 DNA: TGTGCCAGCAGTGGAAACATTCAGTACTTC
CDR3 protein: CASSGNIQYF
V gene: TRBV28
CDR3 length: 10
J gene: TRBJ2-4
D gene: -
clone size: -

CDR3 DNA: TGCAGTGCTAGGGAGAGTAGTTCACCCCTCCACTTT
CDR3 protein: CSARESSSPLHF
V gene: TRBV20-1
CDR3 length: 12
J gene: TRBJ1-6
D gene: -
clone size: -

CDR3 DNA: TGCAGCGTTCCACTGGGGAGGAACGAGCAGTACTTC
CDR3 protein: CSVPLGRNEQYF
V gene: TRBV29-1
CDR3 length: 12
J gene: TRBJ2-7
D gene: -
clone size: -

CDR3 DNA: TGTGCCAGCAGCCTTGGGGTTGCTAGCAATCAGCCCCAGCATTTT
CDR3 protein: CASSLGVASNQPQHF
V gene: TRBV7-2
CDR3 length: 15
J gene: TRBJ1-5
D gene: -
clone size: few

CDR3 DNA: TGCGCCAGCAGCTTGGTGGCAGGGGAAACTGAAGCTTTCTTT
CDR3 protein: CASSLVAGETEAFF
V gene: TRBV5-1
CDR3 length: 14
J gene: TRBJ1-1
D gene: -
clone size: -

CDR3 DNA: TGTGCCAGCAGTTTACGAGGACCGGGGGGCTACGAGCAGTACTTC
CDR3 protein: CASSLRGPGGYEQYF
V gene: TRBV12-3/TRBV12-4
CDR3 length: 15
J gene: TRBJ2-7
D gene: TRBD2
clone size: -

CDR3 DNA: TGTGCCAGCAGTGCCGGACAGGGCGAGACCCAGTACTTC
CDR3 protein: CASSAGQGETQYF
V gene: TRBV28
CDR3 length: 13
J gene: TRBJ2-5
D gene: TRBD1
clone size: -

CDR3 DNA: TGTGCCAGCAGGGAACAGGGGGCGCGACAGTTCTACAATGAGCAGTTCTTC
CDR3 protein: CASREQGARQFYNEQFF
V gene: TRBV2
CDR3 length: 17
J gene: TRBJ2-1
D gene: TRBD1
clone size: -

CDR3 DNA: TGCGCCAGCAGCTCCCACCCGACAGGAACTAATGAAAAACTGTTTTTT
CDR3 protein: CASSSHPTGTNEKLFF
V gene: TRBV4-3
CDR3 length: 16
J gene: TRBJ1-4
D gene: -
clone size: -

CDR3 DNA: TGCGCCAGCAGCCACGGGACGGATTATAGCAATCAGCCCCAGCATTTT
CDR3 protein: CASSHGTDYSNQPQHF
V gene: TRBV4-1
CDR3 length: 16
J gene: TRBJ1-5
D gene: -
clone size: -

CDR3 DNA: TGCAGTGCGCCAGGGGTCCGAACTGAAGCTTTCTTT
CDR3 protein: CSAPGVRTEAFF
V gene: TRBV20-1
CDR3 length: 12
J gene: TRBJ1-1
D gene: -
clone size: -

CDR3 DNA: TGTGCCAGCTTGGGGGGGGTGAACACTGAAGCTTTCTTT
CDR3 protein: CASLGGVNTEAFF
V gene: TRBV21-1
CDR3 length: 13
J gene: TRBJ1-1
D gene: -
clone size: few

CDR3 DNA: TGCAGCGTTGAATGGGAGTACGAGCAGTACTTC
CDR3 protein: CSVEWEYEQYF
V gene: TRBV29-1
CDR3 length: 11
J gene: TRBJ2-7
D gene: -
clone size: -

CDR3 DNA: TGTGCCAGCAGTTTAGCCACACTATCGGGAAACACCATATATTTT
CDR3 protein: CASSLATLSGNTIYF
V gene: TRBV28
CDR3 length: 15
J gene: TRBJ1-3
D gene: -
clone size: once

CDR3 DNA: TGCAGCGTTGGAGGACTAGCGGGAGGTGAGCAGTTCTTC
CDR3 protein: CSVGGLAGGEQFF
V gene: TRBV29-1
CDR3 length: 13
J gene: TRBJ2-1
D gene: TRBD2
clone size: -

CDR3 DNA: TGTGCCAGCAGGTCGACAGGGGGCGACAACATTCAGTACTTC
CDR3 protein: CASRSTGGDNIQYF
V gene: TRBV2
CDR3 length: 14
J gene: TRBJ2-4
D gene: TRBD1
clone size: few

CDR3 DNA: TGCAGTGCCCTTTGGAGTCGAGGCTCCTACGAGCAGTACTTC
CDR3 protein: CSALWSRGSYEQYF
V gene: TRBV20-1
CDR3 length: 14
J gene: TRBJ2-7
D gene: -
clone size: -

CDR3 DNA: TGTGCCAGCAGCCGCCGCGTGAACACTGAAGCTTTCTTT
CDR3 protein: CASSRRVNTEAFF
V gene: TRBV27
CDR3 length: 13
J gene: TRBJ1-1
D gene: -
clone size: -

CDR3 DNA: TGTGCCAGCTGGGGGTCCAAAAGGGCCCGTTCACCCCTCCACTTT
CDR3 protein: CASWGSKRARSPLHF
V gene: TRBV6-2/TRBV6-3
CDR3 length: 15
J gene: TRBJ1-6
D gene: -
clone size: few

CDR3 DNA: TGTGCCAGCAGTGAAGGAATAGGGGAGCCGGAGACCCAGTACTTC
CDR3 protein: CASSEGIGEPETQYF
V gene: TRBV6-1
CDR3 length: 15
J gene: TRBJ2-5
D gene: -
clone size: many

CDR3 DNA: TGCGCCAGCAGCCAAGATAGAGGGACAGGTCGGGGCTACACCTTC
CDR3 protein: CASSQDRGTGRGYTF
V gene: TRBV4-3
CDR3 length: 15
J gene: TRBJ1-2
D gene: TRBD1
clone size: -

CDR3 DNA: TGCAGTGCTAGCCCGCTAGCGGGGATGAACACCGGGGAGCTGTTTTTT
CDR3 protein: CSASPLAGMNTGELFF
V gene: TRBV20-1
CDR3 length: 16
J gene: TRBJ2-2
D gene: TRBD2
clone size: once

CDR3 DNA: TGCAGTGCTAGAAGCGGCGGGGGACGCACAGATACGCAGTATTTT
CDR3 protein: CSARSGGGRTDTQYF
V gene: TRBV20-1
CDR3 length: 15
J gene: TRBJ2-3
D gene: TRBD2
clone size: once

CDR3 DNA: TGCGCCAGCAGCCGCGGGGGGCCAGATACGCAGTATTTT
CDR3 protein: CASSRGGPDTQYF
V gene: TRBV4-1
CDR3 length: 13
J gene: TRBJ2-3
D gene: TRBD2
clone size: many

CDR3 DNA: TGCGCCAGCAGCGAGACAGGGCCGAACACTGAAGCTTTCTTT
CDR3 protein: CASSETGPNTEAFF
V gene: TRBV5-1
CDR3 length: 14
J gene: TRBJ1-1
D gene: TRBD1
clone size: few

CDR3 DNA: TGTGCCAGCAGCTTAGAACCCCAAGAGACCCAGTACTTC
CDR3 protein: CASSLEPQETQYF
V gene: TRBV7-2
CDR3 length: 13
J gene: TRBJ2-5
D gene: -
clone size: -

CDR3 DNA: TGTGCCAGCAGTTACCCCTCTAGCACTGAAGCTTTCTTT
CDR3 protein: CASSYPSSTEAFF
V gene: TRBV6-5
CDR3 length: 13
J gene: TRBJ1-1
D gene: -
clone size: -

CDR3 DNA: TGTGCCATCAGTCTGACAGGGGGCTATGAGCAGTTCTTC
CDR3 protein: CAISLTGGYEQFF
V gene: TRBV27
CDR3 length: 13
J gene: TRBJ2-1
D gene: TRBD1
clone size: once

CDR3 DNA: TGTGCCAGCAGTCCTATTGGGAGGGGACAGGGGGCAGACAATGAGCAGTTCTTC
CDR3 protein: CASSPIGRGQGADNEQFF
V gene: TRBV27
CDR3 length: 18
J gene: TRBJ2-1
D gene: TRBD1
clone size: few

CDR3 DNA: TGTGCCAGCAGTTTTGGAGGATCGGTGATCACAGATACGCAGTATTTT
CDR3 protein: CASSFGGSVITDTQYF
V gene: TRBV12-3/TRBV12-4
CDR3 length: 16
J gene: TRBJ2-3
D gene: -
clone size: -

CDR3 DNA: TGCGCCAGCAGCCAAGCGGGGGTCTACGAGCAGTACTTC
CDR3 protein: CASSQAGVYEQYF
V gene: TRBV4-1
CDR3 length: 13
J gene: TRBJ2-7
D gene: -
clone size: -

CDR3 DNA: TGCGCCAGCAGCTCGCCGGGACAGGGGGAAGATACGCAGTATTTT
CDR3 protein: CASSSPGQGEDTQYF
V gene: TRBV4-1
CDR3 length: 15
J gene: TRBJ2-3
D gene: TRBD1
clone size: few